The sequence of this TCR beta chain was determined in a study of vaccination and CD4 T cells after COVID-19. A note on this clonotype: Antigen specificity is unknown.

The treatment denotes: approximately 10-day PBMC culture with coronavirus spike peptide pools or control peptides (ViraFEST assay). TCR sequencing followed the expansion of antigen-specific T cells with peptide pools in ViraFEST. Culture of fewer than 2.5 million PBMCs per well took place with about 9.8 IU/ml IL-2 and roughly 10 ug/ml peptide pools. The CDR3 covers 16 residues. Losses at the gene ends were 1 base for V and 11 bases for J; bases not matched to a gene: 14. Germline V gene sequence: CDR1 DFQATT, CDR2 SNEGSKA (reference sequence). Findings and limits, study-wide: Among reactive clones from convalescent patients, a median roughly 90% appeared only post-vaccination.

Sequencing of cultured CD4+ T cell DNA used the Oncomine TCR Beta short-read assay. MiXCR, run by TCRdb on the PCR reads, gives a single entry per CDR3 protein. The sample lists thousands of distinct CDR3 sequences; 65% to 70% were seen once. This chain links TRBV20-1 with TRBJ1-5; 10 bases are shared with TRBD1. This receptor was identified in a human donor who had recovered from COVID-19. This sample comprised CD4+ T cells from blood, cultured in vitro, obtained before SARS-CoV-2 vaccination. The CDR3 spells CSARAPGTGVGISQHF. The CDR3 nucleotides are TGCAGTGCTAGAGCCCCCGGGACAGGGGTCGGAATCTCCCAGCATTTT.